One and the same sample provided the 18 T cell receptor beta chains below, sequenced in a study of graft-versus-host responses after intestinal transplantation. The protocol was immunoSEQ multiplex PCR, while the TCRdb copy is restricted to in-frame clones and leaves out a portion. The repertoire holds roughly 130,000 clones, 85% to 95% seen once, with 0.19% in the top ten. What these receptors recognize is not known. This sample comprised unstimulated CD4+ T cells sorted from spleen or lymph node cells, obtained before intestinal transplant. The receptors originated from a human donor who received an intestinal transplant.

The V call is TRBV7-6, the J call TRBJ2-7; TRBD2 might be the D (5 bases). Per the germline V gene, CDR1 is SGHVS and CDR2 is FNYEAQ. V shed 0 bases and J shed 1 base, with 7 bases lying between them. CDR3 size: 14 residues. CDR3 in amino acids: CASSLAGESYEQYF. Here the CDR3 DNA reads TGTGCCAGCAGCTTAGCGGGAGAGTCCTACGAGCAGTACTTC.

The chain combines TRBV7-2 with TRBJ2-7; 10 nucleotides match TRBD1. Germline CDR1 reads SGHTA; CDR2 reads FQGNSA. J was trimmed by 9 bases and V by 1 base; bases with no gene match: 9. CDR3 length equals 15 residues. The DNA of the CDR3 is TGTGCCAGCAGCTTAGTTGGGACAGGGGAAGGCGGGCAGTACTTC. Its translation is CASSLVGTGEGGQYF.

This sequence joins TRBV7-3 and TRBJ2-1, with D perhaps TRBD2 (5 bases). V was cut by 5 bases and J by 9 bases, with 11 bases left in between. This CDR3 spans 12 amino acids. Germline V gene lookup returns CDR1 SGHTA and CDR2 FQGTGA. This CDR3 is CASSPPGGEQFF. In DNA form, the CDR3 reads TGTGCCAGCAGCCCCCCCGGAGGTGAGCAGTTCTTC. Looking up the rest from reference TRBV7-3 and TRBJ2-1 gives the full variable domain: GAGVSQTPSNKVTEKGKYVELRCDPISGHTALYWYRQSLGQGPEFLIYFQGTGAADDSGLPNDRFFAVRPEGSVSTLKIQRTERGDSAVYLCASSPPGGEQFFGPGTRLTVL.

V gene TRBV6-1 combines with J gene TRBJ1-1, with 8 bases lining up with TRBD1. The CDR3 extends over 14 amino acids. Per germline, CDR1 MNHNS and CDR2 SASEGT. After removal of 7 bases from V and 5 bases from J, the junction contained 9 bases not matched to a gene. This CDR3 is CASTWDRRGTEAFF. Written as DNA, the CDR3 is TGTGCCAGCACCTGGGACAGGAGGGGTACTGAAGCTTTCTTT.

The gene calls are TRBV28 and TRBJ1-4; 7 nucleotides align to TRBD1. The CDR3 covers 16 residues. V shed 7 bases, J shed 0 bases, and the junction held 8 bases outside the gene matches. Germline V CDR1 and CDR2: MDHEN, SYDVKM. This CDR3 is CASTPDRASTNEKLFF. The CDR3 bases are TGTGCCAGCACCCCAGACAGGGCATCAACTAATGAAAAACTGTTTTTT.

The chain uses TRBV11-2 and TRBJ2-5; D not resolved. This CDR3 has 17 amino acids. CDR1 is SGHAT, CDR2 FQNNGV, per germline. Trimming took 1 base from V and 5 from J, leaving 20 bases between them. The CDR3 region is CASSLGVRPTGGETQYF. CDR3 nucleotide sequence: TGTGCCAGCAGCTTAGGAGTCAGGCCAACGGGTGGGGAGACCCAGTACTTC.

V is TRBV6-6 and J is TRBJ1-5; 7 nucleotides agree with TRBD1. Losses at the gene ends were 4 bases for V and 6 bases for J; bases not matched to a gene: 9. Germline loops: CDR1 MNHNY, CDR2 SVGAGI (reference sequence). CDR3 size: 15 residues. In DNA, the CDR3 is TGTGCCAGCAGTTCATTACAGGGGATCGGTCAGCCCCAGCATTTT. It codes for CASSSLQGIGQPQHF.

The rearrangement joins TRBV15 to TRBJ1-1; D gene uncertain. V shed 5 bases and J shed 4 bases, with 14 bases lying between them. Germline CDR1 and CDR2: LNHNV and YYDKDF (reference sequence). The CDR3 runs 14 residues. The CDR3 protein is CATSPLVGVTEAFF. CDR3 DNA sequence: TGTGCCACCAGCCCCCTGGTTGGTGTCACTGAAGCTTTCTTT.

The chain carries TRBV7-3 and TRBJ2-3, with D tentatively TRBD2 (6 bases). Germline assignment: CDR1 SGHTA and CDR2 FQGTGA. Trimming pared 0 bases from V and 8 bases from J, leaving 15 bases between. The CDR3 extends over 15 amino acids. DNA for the CDR3: TGTGCCAGCAGCTTAACCGGGTCTGAGGGAGGTACGCAGTATTTT. Protein sequence: CASSLTGSEGGTQYF.

J is TRBJ2-7 and V is TRBV19; D uncertain. Per germline, CDR1 LNHDA and CDR2 SQIVND (reference sequence). The V gene lost 4 bases and the J gene lost 6 bases, with 10 bases spanning the gap. This CDR3 is built from 12 residues. The CDR3 here is CASSRLGSEQYF. In nucleotides, the CDR3 is TGTGCCAGTAGTAGGCTGGGCTCCGAGCAGTACTTC.

The V gene is TRBV2, the J gene TRBJ2-1; 7 bases agree with TRBD2. This CDR3 region has 18 residues. Germline values: CDR1 SNHLY, CDR2 FYNNEI. With V trimmed by 1 base and J by 0 bases, 9 bases remained unmatched. In DNA, the CDR3 is TGTGCCAGCAGTGAAGGGTTTGCGCGGGGGAGCTCCTACAATGAGCAGTTCTTC. Amino acid sequence: CASSEGFARGSSYNEQFF.

V gene TRBV5-1 combines with J gene TRBJ2-1, with 13 bases identical to TRBD2. The CDR3 spans 20 residues. Germline V gives CDR1 SGHRS, CDR2 YFSETQ. Trimming cost V 2 bases and J 8 bases; bases outside gene matches: 19. The CDR3 nucleotides read TGCGCCAGCAGCTTTGGACGGGGGTTTGGGACTAGCGGGAAAGACGATGAGCAGTTCTTC. It yields the protein CASSFGRGFGTSGKDDEQFF. The complete variable domain, with remaining parts taken from reference TRBV5-1 and TRBJ2-1, reads KAGVTQTPRYLIKTRGQQVTLSCSPISGHRSVSWYQQTPGQGLQFLFEYFSETQRNKGNFPGRFSGRQFSNSRSEMNVSTLELGDSALYLCASSFGRGFGTSGKDDEQFFGPGTRLTVL.

The chain carries TRBV28 and TRBJ2-3; D remains ambiguous. V lost 4 bases and J 0 bases, leaving 14 bases between the germline ends. Germline V gene data show CDR1 as MDHEN and CDR2 as SYDVKM. CDR3 length: 16 amino acids. The CDR3 reads CASSSPLGSSTDTQYF. CDR3 DNA: TGTGCCAGCAGTTCCCCCCTGGGGTCTAGCACAGATACGCAGTATTTT.

The chain is built from TRBV5-6 and TRBJ2-1; D unclear. V was trimmed by 0 bases and J by 0 bases, leaving 4 bases between them. Germline CDR1 SGHDT, CDR2 YYEEEE. This CDR3 region has 14 residues. CDR3 residues: CASSLGYSYNEQFF. The CDR3 DNA follows: TGTGCCAGCAGCTTGGGATACTCCTACAATGAGCAGTTCTTC.

The chain employs TRBV20-1 and TRBJ2-7; D is possibly TRBD1 (5 bases). Germline-derived CDR1 and CDR2 are DFQATT and SNEGSKA (reference sequence). V was pared by 6 bases and J by 4 bases, with 10 bases between. CDR3 length: 11 amino acids. The CDR3 here is CSAPGIYEQYF. The CDR3 DNA is TGCAGTGCCCCAGGGATATACGAGCAGTACTTC.

Turning to this clone: An end of the junction does not agree with germline; a read error may underlie this. The CDR3 DNA reads as TGCGCCAGCAGCGCCTCTAGCGGGCTCTACGGGCAGTACTTC. Translating it yields CASSASSGLYGQYF. The rearrangement links TRBV5-1 to TRBJ2-7; 8 positions agree with TRBD2. Germline V gene lookup returns CDR1 SGHRS and CDR2 YFSETQ. This CDR3 spans 14 amino acids.

The gene calls are TRBV19 and TRBJ2-7; 7 bases fit TRBD1. Germline assignment: CDR1 LNHDA and CDR2 SQIVND (reference sequence). V was clipped by 5 bases and J by 5 bases; unmatched bases: 9. The CDR3 length is 14 residues. The CDR3 nucleotides read TGTGCCAGTAGTCCCACCGGACAGGCCCACGAGCAGTACTTC. Protein: CASSPTGQAHEQYF.

In its sample, this clone was seen a few times. The chain joins TRBV19 to TRBJ2-7; 10 nucleotides agree with TRBD1. CDR3 size: 13 residues. Germline CDR1 is LNHDA and CDR2 is SQIVND (reference sequence). J gave up 3 bases and V 8 bases, and 4 bases lay outside the gene matches. Here the CDR3 DNA reads TGTGCCAGTGGGGGACAGGGGTACTACGAGCAGTACTTC. Translated: CASGGQGYYEQYF.